This T cell receptor beta chain was captured in a study of PD-1 blockade in classical Hodgkin lymphoma. The time point was: cycle 4 day 1 (C4D1), after about 6 weeks of nivolumab. Every patient relapsed after autologous stem cell transplantation, and brentuximab vedotin exposure varied. Magnetic negative selection was used to purify CD4+ T cells from PBMCs that had been thawed. The protocol was immunoSEQ multiplex PCR, while the TCRdb copy is restricted to in-frame clones and leaves out a portion. This table has approximately 9,000 clones, over 80% appearing once. CDR1 and CDR2 from the germline V gene are KGHSH and LQKENI. The CDR3 is 15 amino acids. V lost 0 bases to trimming and J lost 4 bases, with 10 bases between them.

V gene TRBV18 combines with J gene TRBJ1-5, with D possibly being TRBD1 (5 bases). The source of this sequence is a human donor with classical Hodgkin lymphoma. Specimen: CD4+ T cells from blood, collected before the fourth cycle of nivolumab. The CDR3 DNA reads TGTGCCAGCTCACCACCGGGGGTCGAAAATCAGCCCCAGCATTTT. It translates to CASSPPGVENQPQHF.